Below, 28 T cell receptor beta chains from the same sample are listed, as sequenced in a study of T cells after yellow fever vaccination. TCRdb called the 5' RACE reads again in MiXCR, with one record for every CDR3 protein. The data contain about 360,000 distinct CDR3 sequences, about 6% of them singletons. The sample in question was PBMCs, obtained 5 days after the yellow fever booster vaccination. These receptors all come from a man aged 25 to 45 who received the YFV17D yellow fever vaccine.

This clonotype was seen only a few times. J is TRBJ2-7 and V is TRBV5-5; TRBD1 aligns across 11 bases. This CDR3 has 15 amino acids. V gave up 4 bases and J gave up 3 bases; unmatched junction bases: 6. Germline V CDR1 and CDR2: SGHKS, YYEKEE (reference sequence). The CDR3 sequence is CASSQAGQGVYEQYF. The DNA of the CDR3 is TGTGCCAGCAGCCAGGCGGGACAGGGGGTCTACGAGCAGTACTTC.

This clonotype was picked up a small number of times. V and J are TRBV5-1 and TRBJ2-7; D might be TRBD1 (6 bases). Germline CDR1 is SGHRS and CDR2 is YFSETQ. V was trimmed by 0 bases and J by 7 bases, leaving 11 bases between them. The CDR3 loop spans 13 amino acids. This CDR3 is CASSLVRGREQYF. CDR3 sequence (DNA): TGCGCCAGCAGCTTGGTCAGGGGCAGGGAGCAGTACTTC.

The rearrangement uses TRBV12-3 or TRBV12-4 and TRBJ2-2; D unresolved. V was cut by 8 bases and J by 7 bases, with 8 bases left in between. The CDR3 covers 11 residues. Here the CDR3 reads CASSVFGELFF. CDR3 DNA sequence: TGTGCCAGCTCCGTATTCGGGGAGCTGTTTTTT.

The chain couples TRBV10-3 to TRBJ2-7, with D perhaps TRBD1 (6 bases). The CDR3 loop spans 13 amino acids. V lost 6 bases to trimming and J lost 3 bases, with 12 bases between them. Germline values: CDR1 ENHRY, CDR2 SYGVKD. The CDR3 here is CAISGQPHYEQYF. DNA for the CDR3: TGTGCCATCAGCGGACAGCCACACTACGAGCAGTACTTC.

This clonotype was recorded many times. The V and J genes are TRBV18 and TRBJ2-1; 8 bases fit TRBD2. Trimming cost V 1 base and J 7 bases; bases outside gene matches: 9. The CDR3 has 16 residues. CDR1 and CDR2 from the germline V gene are KGHSH and LQKENI. CDR3 in amino acids: CASSPRENSGINEQFF. In DNA, the CDR3 is TGTGCCAGCTCACCACGTGAGAATAGCGGGATAAATGAGCAGTTCTTC.

This clonotype was counted only a few times. The gene calls are TRBV19 and TRBJ2-2; TRBD1 matches 9 bases. V lost 6 bases to trimming and J lost 5 bases; unmatched junction nucleotides: 7. The CDR3 is 15 residues long. The germline gives CDR1 LNHDA, CDR2 SQIVND (reference sequence). CDR3 in amino acids: CASRKGQGKTGELFF. DNA for the CDR3: TGTGCCAGTAGAAAGGGACAGGGAAAAACCGGGGAGCTGTTTTTT.

This chain uses TRBV20-1 with TRBJ1-2, with D uncertain. This CDR3 region has 13 residues. The V gene lost 6 bases and the J gene lost 4 bases, with 15 bases spanning the gap. The V gene's germline CDR1 is DFQATT and CDR2 SNEGSKA (reference sequence). CDR3 coding DNA: TGCAGTGCCTGGTCGGGCAGTCGCTATGGCTACACCTTC. Residues: CSAWSGSRYGYTF.

This clonotype has just a few counts. The rearrangement uses TRBV5-1 and TRBJ2-5; a weak D match, TRBD1 (6 bases). This CDR3 comprises 14 residues. Germline assignment: CDR1 SGHRS and CDR2 YFSETQ. V was pared by 2 bases and J by 1 base, with 9 bases between. The CDR3 coding sequence is TGCGCCAGCAGCTTCAACAGGGCCCAAGAGACCCAGTACTTC. It encodes CASSFNRAQETQYF.

This clonotype was counted only a few times. The chain carries TRBV19 and TRBJ1-1, with D hard to call. This CDR3 contains 12 residues. The germline V gene encodes CDR1 LNHDA and CDR2 SQIVND (reference sequence). Trimming stripped 8 bases from V and 4 bases from J, with 11 bases between. The CDR3 protein is CASRVGSTEAFF. In nucleotides, the CDR3 is TGTGCCAGTCGGGTAGGAAGCACTGAAGCTTTCTTT.

This chain links TRBV20-1 with TRBJ2-2, with 9 bases aligning to TRBD1. This CDR3 region has 13 residues. Germline V gene lookup returns CDR1 DFQATT and CDR2 SNEGSKA (reference sequence). Germline trimming cut 4 bases from V and 6 bases from J; bases unmatched to any gene: 3. The CDR3 sequence is CSATRTGAGELFF. DNA of the CDR3: TGCAGTGCTACCAGGACAGGGGCCGGGGAGCTGTTTTTT.

In this sample, this clonotype turned up many times. The V gene is TRBV7-8, the J gene TRBJ2-3; weak D call: TRBD2 (6 bases). CDR1 and CDR2 (germline): SGHVS, FQNEAQ. The length of the CDR3 is 12 residues. The CDR3 sequence: CGTAAGSDTQYF. CDR3 DNA sequence: TGTGGGACTGCCGCGGGGTCAGATACGCAGTATTTT.

V is TRBV2 and J is TRBJ2-3, with no clear D. Germline lookup yields CDR1 SNHLY and CDR2 FYNNEI. V was cut by 2 bases and J by 6 bases, with 9 bases left in between. The CDR3 sequence is 13 residues long. The CDR3 is CASSERARDTQYF. The CDR3 nucleotides read TGTGCCAGCAGTGAACGGGCGCGGGATACGCAGTATTTT.

This clonotype has just a few counts. The chain couples TRBV12-3 or TRBV12-4 to TRBJ1-1; D might be TRBD1 (6 bases). The CDR3 runs to 13 residues. V lost 5 bases to trimming and J lost 10 bases, with 17 bases between them. The CDR3 DNA follows: TGTGCCAGCAGTCCCGGACAGTCGCGAGGAGCTTTCTTT. Its protein product is CASSPGQSRGAFF.

This clonotype was counted ten times or more. The chain combines TRBV18 with TRBJ2-7; D may correspond to TRBD1 or TRBD2 (7 bases each). The V gene's germline CDR1 is KGHSH and CDR2 LQKENI. CDR3 length equals 16 residues. V lost 6 bases and J 6 bases, leaving 24 bases between the germline ends. The CDR3 nucleotides read TGTGCCAGCTCCCAGGGGGGGAGCCTCAGTCTTCGCGAGCAGTACTTC. Translation: CASSQGGSLSLREQYF. The variable domain in full, completed from reference TRBV18 and TRBJ2-7, reads NAGVMQNPRHLVRRRGQEARLRCSPMKGHSHVYWYRQLPEEGLKFMVYLQKENIIDESGMPKERFSAEFPKEGPSILRIQQVVRGDSAAYFCASSQGGSLSLREQYFGPGTRLTVT.

The chain employs TRBV11-3 and TRBJ2-2; TRBD2 is a possible D gene (5 bases). This CDR3 has 15 residues. V lost 4 bases and J 4 bases, leaving 13 bases between the germline ends. Germline V gene data show CDR1 as SGHNT and CDR2 as YENEEA. The DNA for the CDR3 is TGTGCCAGCAGCTCAAAAGAGGGTGGCACCGGGGAGCTGTTTTTT. This translates into CASSSKEGGTGELFF. Full variable domain (remainder filled in from reference TRBV11-3 and TRBJ2-2): EAGVVQSPRYKIIEKKQPVAFWCNPISGHNTLYWYLQNLGQGPELLIRYENEEAVDDSQLPKDRFSAERLKGVDSTLKIQPAELGDSAVYLCASSSKEGGTGELFFGEGSRLTVL.

The DNA for the CDR3 is TGTGCCAGCAGACAGGGGGCTGGGGGTAGCAATCAGCCCCAGCATTTT. Its protein product is CASRQGAGGSNQPQHF. The rearrangement links TRBV28 to TRBJ1-5; 9 bases match TRBD1. Germline CDR1 is MDHEN and CDR2 is SYDVKM. CDR3 length: 16 residues. V dropped 6 bases and J dropped 0; count of bases not matched to a gene: 6.

This clonotype appeared many times. V gene TRBV7-9 combines with J gene TRBJ2-7, with 7 nucleotides matching TRBD1. V was pared by 1 base and J by 1 base, with 4 bases of the junction left unmatched. The CDR3 covers 15 residues. From germline, CDR1 is SEHNR and CDR2 FQNEAQ (reference sequence). The CDR3 DNA follows: TGTGCCAGCAGCTTAGGACAGGGTCTATCCTACGAGCAGTACTTC. Its translation: CASSLGQGLSYEQYF. Supplemented by reference TRBV7-9 and TRBJ2-7, the full variable domain reads DTGVSQNPRHKITKRGQNVTFRCDPISEHNRLYWYRQTLGQGPEFLTYFQNEAQLEKSRLLSDRFSAERPKGSFSTLEIQRTEQGDSAMYLCASSLGQGLSYEQYFGPGTRLTVT.

This clonotype was recorded a few times. The J gene is TRBJ1-5, the V gene TRBV7-2; TRBD1 matches 8 bases. CDR1 and CDR2 from the germline V gene are SGHTA and FQGNSA. V trimming: 5 bases; J trimming: 0 bases; junction bases outside the gene matches: 3. This CDR3 has 15 amino acids. The CDR3 sequence is CASSVQGASNQPQHF. DNA for the CDR3: TGTGCCAGCAGCGTTCAGGGGGCTAGCAATCAGCCCCAGCATTTT.

DNA of the CDR3: TGTGCCAGCAGCTCCATGACAGGGAACTCCTACAATGAGCAGTTCTTC. Its protein product is CASSSMTGNSYNEQFF. V is TRBV7-6 and J is TRBJ2-1; 7 nucleotides align to TRBD1. CDR3 length: 16 residues. V shed 4 bases, J shed 0 bases, and the junction held 6 bases outside the gene matches. Germline V gene lookup returns CDR1 SGHVS and CDR2 FNYEAQ.

This clonotype has a handful of counts. The chain carries TRBV7-8 and TRBJ1-5, with D perhaps TRBD1 (5 bases). The ends were cut back, 1 base at V and 6 bases at J, with 16 bases in the middle. Germline CDR1 and CDR2: SGHVS and FQNEAQ. The CDR3 totals 16 residues. CDR3 residues: CASSLEPGSGGQPQHF. In DNA, the CDR3 is TGTGCCAGCAGCTTAGAGCCAGGGTCGGGCGGTCAGCCCCAGCATTTT.

This clonotype was detected ten times or more. The chain has TRBV12-3 or TRBV12-4 and TRBJ2-1, with 9 bases aligning to TRBD2. Losses at the gene ends were 7 bases for V and 6 bases for J; bases not matched to a gene: 10. The CDR3 is made up of 15 amino acids. CDR3 sequence reads: CASKEGIAGVNEQFF. The CDR3 DNA reads as TGTGCCAGCAAAGAGGGGATAGCGGGAGTCAATGAGCAGTTCTTC.

This clonotype has at least ten counts. The V gene is TRBV4-3, the J gene TRBJ1-2; D call uncertain. Germline CDR1 is LGHNA and CDR2 is YSLEER. CDR3 length: 14 amino acids. Trimming took off 0 bases at V and 7 bases at J, with 12 bases between the two ends. The chain's CDR3 is CASSQDSGDGGYTF. CDR3 sequence (DNA): TGCGCCAGCAGCCAAGATTCCGGAGACGGTGGCTACACCTTC.

The chain couples TRBV5-1 to TRBJ1-3; tentatively, D is TRBD1 (5 bases). The CDR3 is made up of 15 amino acids. The germline V and J ends were trimmed by 0 bases and 0 bases, with 7 bases remaining between them. The germline gives CDR1 SGHRS, CDR2 YFSETQ. CDR3 in amino acids: CASSLGQSSGNTIYF. Here the CDR3 DNA reads TGCGCCAGCAGCTTGGGACAGAGCTCTGGAAACACCATATATTTT. Using reference TRBV5-1 and TRBJ1-3 for the parts outside the CDR3, the full variable domain is KAGVTQTPRYLIKTRGQQVTLSCSPISGHRSVSWYQQTPGQGLQFLFEYFSETQRNKGNFPGRFSGRQFSNSRSEMNVSTLELGDSALYLCASSLGQSSGNTIYFGEGSWLTVV.

This clonotype was seen only a few times. At one end, the junction sequence differs from germline, possibly due to a read error. This sequence joins TRBV12-3 or TRBV12-4 and TRBJ2-1; possible D gene TRBD2, 7 bases. The CDR3 contains 13 residues. The CDR3 loop is CASCLRGAYEQFF. The CDR3 nucleotides are TGTGCCAGCTGTTTACGGGGGGCGTATGAGCAGTTCTTC.

A few counts support this clonotype. The chain links TRBV5-1 to TRBJ1-1; D unresolved. Trimming shortened V by 7 bases and J by 4 bases, and 17 bases separated the two germline ends. Looked up from germline, CDR1 is SGHRS and CDR2 is YFSETQ. CDR3 length: 14 amino acids. The CDR3 here is CASSRGPPGTEAFF. The CDR3, as DNA: TGCGCCAGCTCTCGGGGTCCCCCCGGCACTGAAGCTTTCTTT. Complete variable domain (other parts from reference TRBV5-1 and TRBJ1-1): KAGVTQTPRYLIKTRGQQVTLSCSPISGHRSVSWYQQTPGQGLQFLFEYFSETQRNKGNFPGRFSGRQFSNSRSEMNVSTLELGDSALYLCASSRGPPGTEAFFGQGTRLTVV.

This clonotype has more than one count but fewer than ten. The chain has TRBV5-1 and TRBJ1-4; 8 bases align to TRBD1. V gave up 4 bases and J gave up 2 bases; unmatched junction bases: 1. The CDR3 is 14 amino acids. Germline values: CDR1 SGHRS, CDR2 YFSETQ. In DNA form, the CDR3 reads TGCGCCAGCAGCCGGACAGGGACTAATGAAAAACTGTTTTTT. The encoded protein is CASSRTGTNEKLFF.

This clonotype was seen many times. The V call is TRBV12-3 or TRBV12-4, the J call TRBJ1-2; the D gene is possibly TRBD1 (6 bases). The CDR3 extends over 15 amino acids. With 6 bases removed from V and 4 bases from J, the gap between germline ends came to 18 bases. In nucleotides, the CDR3 is TGTGCCAGCAGATACGGAGCAGGGGAAATCTATGGCTACACCTTC. Amino acid sequence: CASRYGAGEIYGYTF.

This sequence joins TRBV20-1 and TRBJ2-4; 7 bases match TRBD1. The ends lost 2 bases at V and 1 base at J; junction bases unmatched: 5. The CDR3 covers 15 residues. Germline-derived CDR1 and CDR2 are DFQATT and SNEGSKA (reference sequence). CDR3 sequence (DNA): TGCAGTGCTAGATCCCCGGGACAGGCCAAAAACATTCAGTACTTC. Protein sequence: CSARSPGQAKNIQYF.